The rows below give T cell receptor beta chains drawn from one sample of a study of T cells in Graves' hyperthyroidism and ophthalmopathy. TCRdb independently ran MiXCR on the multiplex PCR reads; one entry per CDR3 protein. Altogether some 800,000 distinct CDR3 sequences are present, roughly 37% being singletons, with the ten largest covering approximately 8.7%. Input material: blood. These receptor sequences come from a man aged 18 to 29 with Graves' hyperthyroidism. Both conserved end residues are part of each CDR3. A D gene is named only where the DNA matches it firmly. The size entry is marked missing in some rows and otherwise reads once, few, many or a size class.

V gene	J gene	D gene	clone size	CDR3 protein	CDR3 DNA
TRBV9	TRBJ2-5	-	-	CASSDDSYQETQYF	TGTGCCAGCAGCGACGACAGCTATCAAGAGACCCAGTACTTC
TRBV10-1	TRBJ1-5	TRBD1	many	CASSQRKSTGMGNQPQHF	TGCGCCAGCAGCCAACGAAAATCGACAGGGATGGGCAATCAGCCCCAGCATTTT
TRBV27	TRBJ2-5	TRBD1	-	CASSGRTGVQETQYF	TGTGCCAGCAGTGGACGGACAGGAGTCCAAGAGACCCAGTACTTC
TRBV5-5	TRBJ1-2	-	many	CASSLGGRDYGYTF	TGTGCCAGCAGCTTGGGGGGCCGAGACTATGGCTACACCTTC
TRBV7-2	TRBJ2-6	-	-	CASSHEKGSGANVLTF	TGTGCCAGCAGCCACGAGAAAGGCTCTGGGGCCAACGTCCTGACTTTC
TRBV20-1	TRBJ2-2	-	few	CSARESSGASGELFF	TGCAGTGCTAGAGAGTCCTCAGGGGCATCCGGGGAGCTGTTTTTT
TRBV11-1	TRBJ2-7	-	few	CATSVRDEQYF	TGTGCCACCTCCGTTAGGGACGAGCAGTACTTC
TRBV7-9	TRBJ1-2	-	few	CASSQIPDSGHGYTF	TGTGCCAGCAGCCAAATCCCGGACAGTGGGCATGGCTACACCTTC
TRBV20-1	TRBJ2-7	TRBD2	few	CSARVWTRSSYEQYF	TGCAGTGCTAGAGTTTGGACTAGAAGCTCCTACGAGCAGTACTTC
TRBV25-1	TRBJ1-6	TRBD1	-	CASSYSRRQGANSPLHF	TGTGCCAGCAGTTACTCGAGGCGACAGGGGGCAAATTCACCCCTCCACTTT
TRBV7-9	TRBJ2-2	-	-	CASSPGHGPNTGELFF	TGTGCCAGCAGCCCTGGACATGGTCCGAACACCGGGGAGCTGTTTTTT
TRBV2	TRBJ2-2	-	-	CASSEQGRPNTGELFF	TGTGCCAGCAGTGAGCAGGGGCGCCCTAACACCGGGGAGCTGTTTTTT
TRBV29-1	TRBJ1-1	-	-	CSPSEGSTEAFF	TGCAGCCCCTCCGAAGGTAGCACTGAAGCTTTCTTT
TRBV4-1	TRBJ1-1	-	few	CASSQGQAGRNTEAFF	TGCGCCAGCAGCCAAGGACAGGCAGGGAGGAACACTGAAGCTTTCTTT
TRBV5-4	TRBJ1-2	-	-	CASSSRANYGYTF	TGTGCCAGCAGCTCCCGAGCTAACTATGGCTACACCTTC
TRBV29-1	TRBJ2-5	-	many	CSVLTGKETQYF	TGCAGCGTCTTGACTGGGAAAGAGACCCAGTACTTC
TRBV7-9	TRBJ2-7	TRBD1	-	CASSLLTGGYEQYF	TGTGCCAGCAGCTTGCTGACAGGGGGCTACGAGCAGTACTTC
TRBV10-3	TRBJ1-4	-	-	CAITPTEEKLFF	TGTGCCATCACACCGACGGAAGAGAAACTGTTTTTT
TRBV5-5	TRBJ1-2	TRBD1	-	CASSWKQPTGGNDYGYTF	TGTGCCAGCAGCTGGAAACAACCGACAGGGGGCAATGACTATGGCTACACCTTC
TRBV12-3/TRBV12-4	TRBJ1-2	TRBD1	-	CATGEGADYGYTF	TGTGCCACCGGAGAGGGGGCGGACTATGGCTACACCTTC
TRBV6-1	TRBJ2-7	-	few	CASSPNHEQYF	TGTGCCAGCAGTCCCAACCACGAGCAGTACTTC
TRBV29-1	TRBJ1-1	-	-	CSVDRGGGTEAFF	TGCAGCGTTGATCGGGGGGGCGGCACTGAAGCTTTCTTT
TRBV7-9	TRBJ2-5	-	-	CARSPSGETQYF	TGTGCCCGCAGCCCATCGGGAGAGACCCAGTACTTC
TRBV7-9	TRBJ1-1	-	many	CASSQGWLNTEAFF	TGTGCCAGCAGCCAGGGGTGGCTGAACACTGAAGCTTTCTTT
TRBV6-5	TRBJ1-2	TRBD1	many	CASSSSGTGRGYTF	TGTGCCAGCAGTTCCTCCGGGACAGGACGCGGCTACACCTTC
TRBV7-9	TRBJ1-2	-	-	CASSQEWGPYGYTF	TGTGCCAGCAGCCAAGAATGGGGGCCCTATGGCTACACCTTC
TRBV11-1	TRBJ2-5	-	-	CASSWGREETQYF	TGTGCCAGCAGCTGGGGTAGGGAAGAGACCCAGTACTTC
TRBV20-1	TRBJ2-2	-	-	CRAGHANTGELFF	TGCAGGGCAGGGCACGCGAACACCGGGGAGCTGTTTTTT
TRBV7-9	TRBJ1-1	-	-	CASSQAYTGKREAFF	TGTGCCAGCAGCCAAGCGTACACAGGGAAAAGGGAAGCTTTCTTT
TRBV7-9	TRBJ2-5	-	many	CASSPTVQVQETQYF	TGTGCCAGCAGCCCTACGGTGCAGGTCCAAGAGACCCAGTACTTC
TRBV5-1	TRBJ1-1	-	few	CASSLGGWGRRTEAFF	TGCGCCAGCAGCTTGGGGGGGTGGGGGCGTCGCACTGAAGCTTTCTTT
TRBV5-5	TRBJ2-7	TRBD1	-	CASSVGTANNYEQYF	TGTGCCAGCAGCGTAGGGACAGCAAACAACTACGAGCAGTACTTC
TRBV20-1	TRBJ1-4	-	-	CSATGAATNEKLFF	TGCAGTGCTACAGGGGCTGCAACTAATGAAAAACTGTTTTTT
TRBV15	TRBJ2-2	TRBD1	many	CATSTGQDVAGELFF	TGTGCCACCAGCACGGGACAGGACGTAGCCGGGGAGCTGTTTTTT
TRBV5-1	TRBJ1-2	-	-	CASSLAEGSGYTF	TGCGCCAGCAGCTTGGCTGAGGGGAGCGGCTACACCTTC
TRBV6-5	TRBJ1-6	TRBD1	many	CASSYTGTGNSPLHF	TGTGCCAGCAGTTACACCGGGACAGGAAATTCACCCCTCCACTTT
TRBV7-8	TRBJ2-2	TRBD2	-	CASSPLGEGRTGELFF	TGTGCCAGCAGTCCCCTCGGGGAGGGTCGCACCGGGGAGCTGTTTTTT
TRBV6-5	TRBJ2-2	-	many	CASSHRDGELFF	TGTGCCAGCAGTCACCGGGACGGGGAGCTGTTTTTT
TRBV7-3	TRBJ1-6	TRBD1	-	CASTRQGWHSPLHF	TGTGCCAGCACCCGACAGGGTTGGCATTCACCCCTCCACTTT
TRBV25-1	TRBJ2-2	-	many	CASSEFELTGELFF	TGTGCCAGCAGTGAATTCGAACTAACCGGGGAGCTGTTTTTT
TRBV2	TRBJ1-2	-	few	CASSDFSGGGYTF	TGTGCCAGCAGTGACTTCAGCGGCGGGGGCTACACCTTC
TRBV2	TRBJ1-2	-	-	CASSLSNGGFGYTF	TGTGCCAGCAGTTTATCGAACGGGGGGTTTGGCTACACCTTC
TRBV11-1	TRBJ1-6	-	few	CASSRDRASYNSPLHF	TGTGCCAGCAGCCGCGACCGGGCTTCCTATAATTCACCCCTCCACTTT
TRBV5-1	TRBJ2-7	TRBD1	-	CASTYGQGAYEQYF	TGCGCCAGCACCTACGGACAGGGGGCCTACGAGCAGTACTTC
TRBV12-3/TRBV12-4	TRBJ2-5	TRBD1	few	CASSTQGQETQYF	TGTGCCAGCAGTACACAGGGGCAAGAGACCCAGTACTTC
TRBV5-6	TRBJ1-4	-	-	CASSLYGVGQFNEKLFF	TGTGCCAGCAGCTTGTATGGAGTAGGGCAGTTTAATGAAAAACTGTTTTTT
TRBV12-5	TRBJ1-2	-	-	CASGSDVSYGYTF	TGTGCTAGTGGCTCCGACGTAAGCTATGGCTACACCTTC
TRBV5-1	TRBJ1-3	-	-	CASSYGVDGGNTIYF	TGCGCCAGCAGCTACGGAGTGGACGGTGGAAACACCATATATTTT
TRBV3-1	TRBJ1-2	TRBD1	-	CASSRPGTEGYTF	TGTGCCAGCAGCCGTCCCGGGACAGAGGGCTACACCTTC
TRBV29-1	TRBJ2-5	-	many	CSVVLGVETQYF	TGCAGCGTTGTCTTGGGGGTAGAGACCCAGTACTTC
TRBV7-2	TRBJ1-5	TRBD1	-	CASSFGQGLNQPQHF	TGTGCCAGCAGCTTCGGACAGGGGCTAAATCAGCCCCAGCATTTT
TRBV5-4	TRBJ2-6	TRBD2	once	CASSVRTSGRANVLTF	TGTGCCAGCAGCGTTAGGACTAGCGGGAGGGCCAACGTCCTGACTTTC
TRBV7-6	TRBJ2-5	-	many	CASSHGEETQYF	TGTGCCAGCAGCCACGGGGAAGAGACCCAGTACTTC